The rows below give T cell receptor beta chains drawn from one sample of a study of blood T cells in healthy people across ages. TCRdb itself ran the 5' RACE reads through MiXCR, one entry per CDR3 protein. The sample contains 850,000 to 1,100,000 distinct CDR3 sequences, 35% to 40% of which appear only once. What was sequenced was blood. The receptors here all came from a man between 18 and 29 years old in good health. Both conserved end residues are part of each CDR3. D genes are given only for firm matches. Size is omitted from some rows. Given values are once, few, many or a class for expanded clones.

.	14	few	TRBV5-1	TRBJ2-2	CASSAPREGGELFF	TGCGCCAGCAGCGCACCTCGAGAGGGCGGGGAGCTGTTTTTT
.	13	few	TRBV5-1	TRBJ2-7	CASSRAMDYEQYF	TGCGCCAGCAGCCGGGCCATGGACTACGAGCAGTACTTC
.	11	.	TRBV12-3/TRBV12-4	TRBJ1-1	CASSWGLEAFF	TGTGCCAGCAGTTGGGGTCTGGAAGCTTTCTTT
.	16	few	TRBV4-3	TRBJ1-6	CASSQARTVNNSPLHF	TGCGCCAGCAGCCAAGCCCGGACAGTAAATAATTCACCCCTCCACTTT
.	16	few	TRBV11-2	TRBJ2-1	CASSLNWGGTYNEQFF	TGTGCCAGCAGCCTCAATTGGGGCGGGACCTACAATGAGCAGTTCTTC
TRBD1	16	.	TRBV4-1	TRBJ2-7	CASSLNLNPRGYEQYF	TGCGCCAGCAGCCTCAATCTTAACCCCAGGGGGTACGAGCAGTACTTC
.	14	few	TRBV7-6	TRBJ2-7	CASSLGRQSYEQYF	TGTGCCAGCAGCTTAGGCAGGCAATCCTACGAGCAGTACTTC
.	13	few	TRBV30	TRBJ2-5	CAWSVGEEETQYF	TGTGCCTGGAGTGTGGGGGAGGAAGAGACCCAGTACTTC
.	14	few	TRBV27	TRBJ1-4	CASSLRGAPEKLFF	TGTGCCAGCAGTTTACGGGGGGCTCCTGAAAAACTGTTTTTT
TRBD1	16	.	TRBV25-1	TRBJ1-4	CASSAYDTGVDEKLFF	TGTGCCAGCAGTGCGTATGATACAGGGGTGGATGAAAAACTGTTTTTT
TRBD1	14	.	TRBV3-1	TRBJ1-6	CASSQETGGSPLHF	TGTGCCAGCAGCCAAGAGACAGGGGGCTCACCCCTCCACTTT
TRBD1	15	.	TRBV4-2	TRBJ1-6	CASSSRTGGDSPLHF	TGTGCCAGCAGCTCGCGGACAGGGGGGGATTCACCCCTCCACTTT
.	15	few	TRBV5-6	TRBJ2-1	CASSFGLPSYNEQFF	TGTGCCAGCAGCTTCGGCTTGCCATCCTACAATGAGCAGTTCTTC
.	16	few	TRBV20-1	TRBJ2-3	CSARDVGGELFDTQYF	TGCAGTGCTAGAGATGTAGGGGGGGAACTTTTCGATACGCAGTATTTT
.	14	few	TRBV6-6	TRBJ2-1	CASSPVTGLHEQFF	TGTGCCAGCAGTCCGGTCACAGGGTTGCATGAGCAGTTCTTC
TRBD1	14	.	TRBV10-3	TRBJ1-1	CAISETGENTEAFF	TGTGCCATCAGTGAGACAGGGGAGAACACTGAAGCTTTCTTT
TRBD1	16	few	TRBV12-3/TRBV12-4	TRBJ1-6	CASSLKPGGINSPLHF	TGTGCCAGCAGTTTGAAGCCAGGGGGCATTAATTCACCCCTCCACTTT
.	17	.	TRBV7-2	TRBJ1-1	CASSARAARVLTTEAFF	TGTGCCAGCAGCGCGCGAGCGGCCAGGGTATTAACCACTGAAGCTTTCTTT
TRBD1	15	.	TRBV14	TRBJ1-2	CASSPNLGTGGGYTF	TGTGCCAGCAGCCCTAACTTGGGGACAGGGGGTGGCTACACCTTC
.	12	.	TRBV28	TRBJ1-1	CASSFQVTEAFF	TGTGCCAGCAGTTTCCAGGTCACTGAAGCTTTCTTT
.	13	.	TRBV7-2	TRBJ2-5	CASSVAIKETQYF	TGTGCCAGCAGCGTTGCGATTAAGGAGACCCAGTACTTC
TRBD2	16	.	TRBV5-1	TRBJ2-3	CASSQRDYPSTDTQYF	TGCGCCAGCAGCCAACGGGACTACCCTAGCACAGATACGCAGTATTTT